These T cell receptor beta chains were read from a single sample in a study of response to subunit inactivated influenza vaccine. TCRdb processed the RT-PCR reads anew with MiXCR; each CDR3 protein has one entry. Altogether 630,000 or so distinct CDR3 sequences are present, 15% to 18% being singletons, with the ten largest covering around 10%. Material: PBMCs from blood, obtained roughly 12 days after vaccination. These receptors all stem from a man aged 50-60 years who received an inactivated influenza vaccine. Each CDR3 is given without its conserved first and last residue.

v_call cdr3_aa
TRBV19 ASSIAGAGTGELF
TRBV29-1 SVGTASGGTEAF
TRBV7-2 ASSLAGETRTQY
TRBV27 ASSLSGAHYGELF
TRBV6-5 ASSYSQRGGVDTQY
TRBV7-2 ASSFGGGKSTDTQY
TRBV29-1 SVSEGQGKNIQY
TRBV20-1 SAREGSVNEQF
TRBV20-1 SASGTGGEQY
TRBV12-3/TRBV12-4 ASSPTWAGELF
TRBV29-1 SVEGRNNEQF
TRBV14 ASSRFRGETQY
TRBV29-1 SVGWVGQPQH
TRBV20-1 KFQRSYNEQF
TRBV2 ARENRDAPSGYT
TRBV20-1 SAVSGRSTDTQY
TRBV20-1 SANRGRNYNSPLH
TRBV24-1 ATSDPDGVGEQF
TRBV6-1 ASSRPSPTYYGYT
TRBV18 ASSPASGTYEQY
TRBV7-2 ASIAGTGGTEAF
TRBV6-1 ASSELGGPIAEKLF
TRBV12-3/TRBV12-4 ASSFGVTETQY
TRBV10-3 AISVVVANTGELF
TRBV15 ATSRERLAGAGEQY
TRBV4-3 ASSQLSQGQGYEQY
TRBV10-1 ASSARLAETQY
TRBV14 ASSLAGLLNEQY
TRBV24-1 ATSDYGLASNEQF
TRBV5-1 ASRNIGGIEAF
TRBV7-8 ASSLEGLGSWVTQY
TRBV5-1 ASNLGQGDYEQY
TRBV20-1 SASSRPTGELF
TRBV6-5 ASSYRFPLQGDTEAF
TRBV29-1 SVGEGGSTGDLF
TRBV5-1 ASSSQSGGRTDTQY
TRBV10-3 AISEGQGTYEQY
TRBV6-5 ASSYSGQSYNEQF
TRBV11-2 ASSLRWAGDYNEQF
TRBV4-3 ASSQDGHLPNSPLH
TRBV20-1 SARRDTEAF
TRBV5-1 ASSLAEATLGELF
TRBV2 ASREQYEQY
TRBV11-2 ASSFLPGWGSQETQY
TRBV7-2 ASSSMDRLGNEQY
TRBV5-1 ASSHTSGGTQETQY
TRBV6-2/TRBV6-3 ASSYGSNYEQY
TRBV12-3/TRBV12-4 ASSLEGRNEKLF
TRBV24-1 ATAASGANVLT
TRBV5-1 ASSFSGGSDTGELF
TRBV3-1 ASSQDLLESAREKLF
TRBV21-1 ASSKGQGAVEQY
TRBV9 ASSVVGTTNTGELF
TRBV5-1 ASSLANQGGRETQY